This paragraph reports one T cell receptor beta chain. Its antigen is unknown. Per germline, CDR1 SEHNR and CDR2 FQNEAQ (reference sequence). CDR3 length: 11 residues. Trimming removed 7 bases at V and 7 bases at J, with 10 bases between. The data stem from a study of T-cell memory formation after mild COVID-19. The TCR alpha and TCR beta cDNA libraries, bearing sample barcodes and UMIs, were generated by 5'RACE using constant-segment primers. TCRdb ran MiXCR on the 5' RACE reads and lists one entry per CDR3 protein. The table records roughly 190,000 distinct CDR3 sequences, about 10% of them present only once. Broader study findings: In pre-infection memory, a portion of responding clones appeared, which suggested that cross-reactive memory joined.

V usage is TRBV7-9 and J usage is TRBJ1-1; D not certain. Sequencing was done on a sample of PBMCs or a T cell subset sorted from them (not recorded which). The sequence was collected from a man between 18 and 29 years old who had mild COVID-19 (a few samples of this study predate the infection). Cell type and time point are not known. The CDR3 protein is CASTAEGEAFF. CDR3 DNA sequence: TGTGCCAGCACCGCGGAGGGTGAAGCTTTCTTT.